The 28 T cell receptor beta chains given below trace back to one sample, sequenced in a study of cytomegalovirus exposure and HLA in healthy donors. Clones were read by immunoSEQ multiplex PCR, and TCRdb kept only the in-frame ones, dropping some. The profile covers roughly 120,000 clones, with more than 75% appearing a single time and about 2% taken by the ten largest. The source material was PBMCs. The receptors stem from a woman younger than 45 in good health and CMV-seronegative.

The chain employs TRBV7-2 and TRBJ1-6, with TRBD1 matching 9 bases. After removal of 5 bases from V and 10 bases from J, the junction contained 3 bases not matched to a gene. Germline values: CDR1 SGHTA, CDR2 FQGNSA. There are 13 residues in the CDR3. The CDR3 nucleotides are TGTGCCAGCAGCACGACAGGGGGATCACCCCTCCACTTT. Its translation: CASSTTGGSPLHF. Drawing the rest from reference TRBV7-2 and TRBJ1-6, the complete variable domain is GAGVSQSPSNKVTEKGKDVELRCDPISGHTALYWYRQSLGQGLEFLIYFQGNSAPDKSGLPSDRFSAERTGGSVSTLTIQRTQQEDSAVYLCASSTTGGSPLHFGNGTRLTVT.

The chain uses TRBV7-9 and TRBJ2-2; 7 positions agree with TRBD1. Germline V CDR1 and CDR2: SEHNR, FQNEAQ (reference sequence). CDR3 length equals 16 residues. V shed 5 bases, J shed 0 bases, and the junction held 6 bases outside the gene matches. CDR3 amino acids: CASSPLDRANTGELFF. The CDR3 DNA is TGTGCCAGCAGCCCGCTCGACAGGGCGAACACCGGGGAGCTGTTTTTT. Full variable domain (outside the CDR3, taken from reference TRBV7-9 and TRBJ2-2): DTGVSQNPRHKITKRGQNVTFRCDPISEHNRLYWYRQTLGQGPEFLTYFQNEAQLEKSRLLSDRFSAERPKGSFSTLEIQRTEQGDSAMYLCASSPLDRANTGELFFGEGSRLTVL.

This clone occurred a few times. The chain employs TRBV10-3 and TRBJ1-6; D possibly corresponds to TRBD1 (5 bases). Per germline, CDR1 ENHRY and CDR2 SYGVKD. CDR3 length: 13 amino acids. V was trimmed by 6 bases and J by 5 bases, leaving 8 bases between them. CDR3 sequence reads: CAIRGLDNSPLHF. The CDR3 DNA reads as TGTGCCATCAGGGGACTAGATAATTCACCCCTCCACTTT.

The chain links TRBV11-2 to TRBJ2-7; D gene unclear. The CDR3 contains 13 residues. Germline lookup yields CDR1 SGHAT and CDR2 FQNNGV. The V and J ends lost 4 bases and 7 bases respectively, with 14 bases between them. The CDR3 protein is CASSSVGLGEQYF. CDR3 DNA sequence: TGTGCCAGCAGCTCCGTGGGCCTCGGAGAGCAGTACTTC.

The CDR3 loop is CASSLGGLAVGNEQFF. CDR3 bases: TGTGCCAGCAGCTTAGGGGGACTAGCGGTGGGGAATGAGCAGTTCTTC. This chain links TRBV11-2 with TRBJ2-1, with 11 bases aligning to TRBD2. Trimming took 1 base from V and 7 from J; bases not matched to a gene: 6. CDR1 is SGHAT, CDR2 FQNNGV, per germline. The CDR3 covers 16 residues. The variable domain in full, completed from reference TRBV11-2 and TRBJ2-1, reads EAGVAQSPRYKIIEKRQSVAFWCNPISGHATLYWYQQILGQGPKLLIQFQNNGVVDDSQLPKDRFSAERLKGVDSTLKIQPAKLEDSAVYLCASSLGGLAVGNEQFFGPGTRLTVL.

The chain joins TRBV5-1 to TRBJ2-6, with 7 nucleotides matching TRBD2. CDR3 size: 17 residues. Germline trimming cut 4 bases from V and 0 bases from J; bases unmatched to any gene: 7. The germline CDR1 and CDR2 sequences are SGHRS and YFSETQ. The CDR3, as DNA: TGCGCCAGCAGCCCCCGGGGAGGGGTCTCTGGGGCCAACGTCCTGACTTTC. It is translated as CASSPRGGVSGANVLTF.

The CDR3 loop reads CASSPRQGGQETQYF. The DNA of the CDR3 is TGTGCCAGCAGCCCAAGACAGGGGGGACAAGAGACCCAGTACTTC. V gene TRBV11-3 combines with J gene TRBJ2-5, with 9 bases identical to TRBD1. Trimming cost V 5 bases and J 2 bases; bases outside gene matches: 6. CDR1 SGHNT and CDR2 YENEEA come from the germline V gene. This CDR3 has 15 residues.

The rearrangement links TRBV11-3 to TRBJ2-1; D is possibly TRBD2 (7 bases). This CDR3 has 15 residues. CDR1 SGHNT and CDR2 YENEEA come from the germline V gene. The V gene lost 3 bases and the J gene lost 4 bases, with 13 bases spanning the gap. In DNA, the CDR3 is TGTGCCAGCAGCTTTAGGGGGGGTCGGTACAATGAGCAGTTCTTC. Translated: CASSFRGGRYNEQFF.

The chain recombines TRBV19 with TRBJ1-4; D is unresolved. The CDR3 has 15 amino acids. Germline V CDR1 and CDR2: LNHDA, SQIVND (reference sequence). Trimming shortened V by 6 bases and J by 4 bases, and 15 bases separated the two germline ends. CDR3 DNA: TGTGCCAGTAGGAAGGGAGTCCGACTTAATGAAAAACTGTTTTTT. It encodes CASRKGVRLNEKLFF.

The V gene is TRBV5-1, the J gene TRBJ2-4; the match to TRBD1 covers 8 bases. Germline V CDR1 and CDR2: SGHRS, YFSETQ. The ends lost 0 bases at V and 0 bases at J; junction bases unmatched: 2. This CDR3 region has 16 residues. CDR3 nucleotides: TGCGCCAGCAGCTTGGGGACAGGGCTAGCCAAAAACATTCAGTACTTC. Encoded protein: CASSLGTGLAKNIQYF.

The V and J genes are TRBV29-1 and TRBJ1-2, with unresolved D. This CDR3 is built from 11 residues. Germline V lookup: CDR1 SQVTM, CDR2 ANQGSEA. V was pared by 4 bases and J by 5 bases, with 8 bases between. DNA for the CDR3: TGCAGCGTTGGCGGGGAATATGGCTACACCTTC. Its protein product is CSVGGEYGYTF.

Sample share makes this clone medium-sized. This chain links TRBV30 with TRBJ1-4; 7 nucleotides align to TRBD1. The CDR3 is 15 residues long. V shed 2 bases and J 4 bases; nucleotides not matched to a gene: 7. CDR1 is GTSNPN, CDR2 SVGIG, per germline (reference sequence). The CDR3 DNA reads as TGTGCCTGGAGTACTAGACAGGGACATAATGAAAAACTGTTTTTT. Translated, it gives CAWSTRQGHNEKLFF.

This sequence joins TRBV5-1 and TRBJ2-1; TRBD2 aligns across 11 bases. CDR3 length: 15 residues. The germline CDR1 and CDR2 sequences are SGHRS and YFSETQ. J lost 2 bases, V lost 2 bases, and 0 bases had no gene match. CDR3: CASSLLAGAYNEQFF. The CDR3 DNA sequence: TGCGCCAGCAGCTTACTAGCGGGGGCCTACAATGAGCAGTTCTTC. The full variable domain, its missing parts supplied by reference TRBV5-1 and TRBJ2-1, is KAGVTQTPRYLIKTRGQQVTLSCSPISGHRSVSWYQQTPGQGLQFLFEYFSETQRNKGNFPGRFSGRQFSNSRSEMNVSTLELGDSALYLCASSLLAGAYNEQFFGPGTRLTVL.

The chain is built from TRBV4-3 and TRBJ1-2; TRBD1 agrees at 12 bases. Trimming cost V 4 bases and J 4 bases; bases outside gene matches: 10. Germline values: CDR1 LGHNA, CDR2 YSLEER. The CDR3 totals 17 residues. The CDR3 nucleotides are TGCGCCAGCAGCCGCCGGGACAGGGGGCACCCAAGCTATGGCTACACCTTC. Translated, it gives CASSRRDRGHPSYGYTF.

This chain uses TRBV27 with TRBJ2-7; 14 bases align to TRBD2. Germline assignment: CDR1 MNHEY and CDR2 SMNVEV (reference sequence). The V gene end was trimmed by 5 bases and the J gene end by 5 bases; junction bases not matched to a gene: 8. CDR3 length: 16 amino acids. The CDR3 here is CASSTQGTSGGHEQYF. CDR3 in DNA: TGTGCCAGCAGTACGCAGGGGACTAGCGGGGGCCACGAGCAGTACTTC.

This clone showed up just once. This chain uses TRBV6-5 with TRBJ1-1; 7 positions agree with TRBD1. The germline CDR1 and CDR2 sequences are MNHEY and SVGAGI. The V segment lost 2 bases and the J segment 6 bases; nucleotides outside the gene matches: 9. The CDR3 length is 15 residues. Written as DNA, the CDR3 is TGTGCCAGCAGTTACCGCCAGGGGGTCGGGTCTGAAGCTTTCTTT. Its translation is CASSYRQGVGSEAFF.

This sequence joins TRBV6-6 and TRBJ1-1; TRBD1 agrees at 8 bases. The junction had 11 bases not matched to a gene; V was cut back by 10 bases and J by 7 bases. The CDR3 is made up of 13 amino acids. The germline V gene encodes CDR1 MNHNY and CDR2 SVGAGI (reference sequence). The CDR3 is CATTDRGPGEAFF. As DNA, the CDR3 is TGTGCCACCACAGACAGGGGCCCAGGTGAAGCTTTCTTT.

The chain couples TRBV7-2 to TRBJ2-3; 15 bases agree with TRBD2. The germline CDR1 and CDR2 sequences are SGHTA and FQGNSA. V dropped 5 bases and J dropped 5; count of bases not matched to a gene: 8. This CDR3 has 17 residues. The CDR3 loop reads CASSIHGLAGGQDTQYF. CDR3 DNA sequence: TGTGCCAGCAGCATTCACGGACTAGCGGGGGGGCAAGATACGCAGTATTTT.

The V gene is TRBV7-9, the J gene TRBJ2-2, with D tentatively TRBD1 (5 bases). V dropped 5 bases and J dropped 6 bases, with 19 bases sitting between them. Germline V lookup: CDR1 SEHNR, CDR2 FQNEAQ (reference sequence). The CDR3 consists of 16 residues. DNA for the CDR3: TGTGCCAGCAGCCGCTGGGCTACCGCCAGGGCCGGGGAGCTGTTTTTT. Translation gives CASSRWATARAGELFF.

The chain has TRBV10-1 and TRBJ1-5; 9 nucleotides agree with TRBD1. Germline V gene sequence: CDR1 WNHNN, CDR2 SYGVQD (reference sequence). CDR3 length equals 18 residues. The junction had 17 bases not matched to a gene; V was cut back by 7 bases and J by 4 bases. The CDR3: CASNPGQGPLRGNQPQHF. For the CDR3, the DNA is TGCGCCAGCAACCCGGGACAGGGCCCCCTCCGAGGGAATCAGCCCCAGCATTTT.

J is TRBJ2-1 and V is TRBV6-6, with unresolved D. The germline CDR1 and CDR2 sequences are MNHNY and SVGAGI (reference sequence). The CDR3 runs to 11 residues. Trimming took 4 bases from V and 7 from J, leaving 5 bases between them. The CDR3 sequence is CASSSLNEQFF. The CDR3 region has the DNA TGTGCCAGCAGTTCGTTGAATGAGCAGTTCTTC.

V usage is TRBV4-1 and J usage is TRBJ2-7; D gene uncertain. The germline V and J ends were trimmed by 0 bases and 6 bases, with 21 bases remaining between them. Germline CDR1 reads MGHRA; CDR2 reads YSYEKL. The CDR3 runs to 17 residues. CDR3 nucleotides: TGCGCCAGCAGCCAAGATCGATGGGCAGGCTTAGGATCCGAGCAGTACTTC. This translates into CASSQDRWAGLGSEQYF.

The chain combines TRBV5-1 with TRBJ1-6; the match to TRBD1 covers 11 bases. Germline CDR1 is SGHRS and CDR2 is YFSETQ. The CDR3 runs 15 residues. With V trimmed by 4 bases and J by 6 bases, 3 bases remained unmatched. The chain's CDR3 is CASSPGTGGNSPLHF. The DNA of the CDR3 is TGCGCCAGCAGCCCCGGGACAGGGGGTAATTCACCCCTCCACTTT.

The genes are TRBV7-9 and TRBJ2-3, with D tentatively TRBD1 (6 bases). The V gene lost 1 base and the J gene lost 10 bases, with 12 bases spanning the gap. The CDR3 is 13 residues long. Germline CDR1 and CDR2: SEHNR and FQNEAQ (reference sequence). CDR3 sequence (DNA): TGTGCCAGCAGCTTAGAAGGACAGAAGCCGCAGTATTTT. Its protein is CASSLEGQKPQYF. Looking up the rest from reference TRBV7-9 and TRBJ2-3 gives the full variable domain: DTGVSQNPRHKITKRGQNVTFRCDPISEHNRLYWYRQTLGQGPEFLTYFQNEAQLEKSRLLSDRFSAERPKGSFSTLEIQRTEQGDSAMYLCASSLEGQKPQYFGPGTRLTVL.

This clone turned up a few times. The chain couples TRBV27 to TRBJ1-6, with unresolved D. Trimming left V 6 bases short and J 5 bases short, with 11 bases between. The length of the CDR3 is 14 residues. Germline values: CDR1 MNHEY, CDR2 SMNVEV (reference sequence). The CDR3: CASSSGGDNSPLHF. In DNA form, the CDR3 reads TGTGCCAGCAGCTCGGGAGGTGATAATTCACCCCTCCACTTT.

The chain combines TRBV4-3 with TRBJ1-3; 9 bases fit TRBD1. Losses at the gene ends were 2 bases for V and 4 bases for J; bases not matched to a gene: 9. CDR1 LGHNA and CDR2 YSLEER come from the germline V gene. This CDR3 is 17 amino acids long. CDR3 DNA sequence: TGCGCCAGCAGCCAAAAGCTACAGGGGGCAGGGGGAAACACCATATATTTT. It translates to CASSQKLQGAGGNTIYF.

The chain links TRBV6-5 to TRBJ1-3; TRBD1 might be the D (6 bases). Germline V gene data show CDR1 as MNHEY and CDR2 as SVGAGI. V lost 8 bases to trimming and J lost 0 bases, with 14 bases between them. This CDR3 is 15 amino acids long. The CDR3 bases are TGTGCCAGCGGGAGACCAGGGGTCTCTGGAAACACCATATATTTT. It translates to CASGRPGVSGNTIYF.

The rearrangement links TRBV30 to TRBJ1-6; 7 bases map to TRBD1. Trimming removed 4 bases from V and 8 bases from J; junction bases left unmatched: 5. This CDR3 spans 13 amino acids. Germline lookup yields CDR1 GTSNPN and CDR2 SVGIG (reference sequence). The CDR3: CAWKAQGDSPLHF. The DNA of the CDR3 is TGTGCCTGGAAGGCTCAGGGGGATTCACCCCTCCACTTT.